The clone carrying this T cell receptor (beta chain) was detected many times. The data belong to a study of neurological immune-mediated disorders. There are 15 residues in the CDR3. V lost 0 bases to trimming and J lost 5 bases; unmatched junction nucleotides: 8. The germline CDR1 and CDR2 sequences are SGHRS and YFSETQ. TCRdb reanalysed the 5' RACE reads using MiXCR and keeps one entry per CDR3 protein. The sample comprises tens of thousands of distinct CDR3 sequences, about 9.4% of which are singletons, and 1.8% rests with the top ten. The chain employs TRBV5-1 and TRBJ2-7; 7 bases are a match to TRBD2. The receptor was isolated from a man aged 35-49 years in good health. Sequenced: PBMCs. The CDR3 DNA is TGCGCCAGCAGCTTGGAGGGCGGGAGAAAGCACGAGCAGTACTTC. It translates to CASSLEGGRKHEQYF.